This T cell receptor beta chain came from a study of blood T cell repertoires in COVID-19. Using immunoSEQ multiplex PCR, the repertoire was profiled, and TCRdb retains in-frame clones only, with some absent. Of about 340,000 clones listed, about 86% were seen once; the top ten hold approximately 3.1%. With 6 bases clipped from V and 4 bases from J, the junction kept 8 bases outside the gene matches. Germline CDR1 is MRHNA and CDR2 is SNTAGT. CDR3 length equals 14 residues. The sequencing sample was made of peripheral blood. The origin of this receptor is a man aged 25-45 years with active or convalescent COVID-19. The chain combines TRBV6-4 with TRBJ1-1; 7 nucleotides line up with TRBD1. The DNA for the CDR3 is TGTGCCAGCAGACTTGATAACAGGGGCACTGAAGCTTTCTTT. This gives the protein CASRLDNRGTEAFF.